The T cell receptor (beta chain) under discussion was sequenced for a study of early T cells in non-severe SARS-CoV-2 infection. Study-wide points: In VDJdb matching, anti-spike CD8 responses were favored while private and CD4 specificities went missing.

With 5 bases clipped from V and 2 bases from J, the junction kept 6 bases outside the gene matches. In germline, CDR1 is MDHEN, CDR2 SYDVKM. The CDR3 totals 16 residues. Unique molecular identifiers (one per individual cDNA molecule) were attached. TCRdb redid the calling of the 5' RACE reads with MiXCR, one entry per CDR3 protein. The table records 85,000 to 100,000 distinct CDR3 sequences, 15% to 20% of them present only once. This clonotype was observed at least ten times. What it recognizes is unknown. This material consisted of whole blood, taken at baseline. The V and J genes are TRBV28 and TRBJ1-6; 7 bases match TRBD1. The source of this sequence is an adult who was a healthcare worker with PCR-confirmed SARS-CoV-2 infection or an uninfected control (not recorded which). CDR3 protein: CASSPGTAAYNSPLHF. CDR3 DNA: TGTGCCAGCAGTCCGGGGACAGCCGCCTATAATTCACCCCTCCACTTT. Supplemented by reference TRBV28 and TRBJ1-6, the full variable domain reads DVKVTQSSRYLVKRTGEKVFLECVQDMDHENMFWYRQDPGLGLRLIYFSYDVKMKEKGDIPEGYSVSREKKERFSLILESASTNQTSMYLCASSPGTAAYNSPLHFGNGTRLTVT.